This T cell receptor (beta chain) was recovered during a study of blood T cell repertoires in COVID-19. In Seattle, patients joined the study during active infection and were tracked longitudinally. Trimming stripped 4 bases from V and 4 bases from J, with 10 bases between. CDR3 length equals 13 residues. CDR1 KGHSH and CDR2 LQKENI come from the germline V gene. This clone was seen once. Original processing methods: The assay estimated nucleated cells by amplifying reference gene primers. Data came from immunoSEQ multiplex PCR; TCRdb stores just in-frame clones and leaves some out. That table furnishes V, J and clone size, whereas the DNA furnished D and trimming. The repertoire consists of 85,000 to 100,000 clones, with about 90% occurring once and the leading ten covering about 2%.

Sequenced sample: peripheral blood. The chain recombines TRBV18 with TRBJ1-2, with a possible D match to TRBD1 (6 bases). The source is a man aged 50 to 59 with COVID-19, enrolled during active disease. CDR3 coding DNA: TGTGCCAGCTCACAGGACAGAATCTATGGCTACACCTTC. Residues: CASSQDRIYGYTF.